This T cell receptor (beta chain) was identified in a study of T cell responses to AZD1222 COVID-19 vaccine. Study-wide results and caveats: Nearly half of spike-specific TCRs reportedly go after variant regions that carry no mutations.

As for this clone: Its antigen is not identified.

The CDR3 contains 16 residues. CDR1 SEHNR and CDR2 FQNEAQ come from the germline V gene (reference sequence). J gave up 0 bases and V 2 bases, and 5 bases lay outside the gene matches. The method was immunoSEQ multiplex PCR; TCRdb's version includes in-frame clones alone and lacks a portion of them. The sample holds about 120,000 clones, approximately 85% seen once. This specimen was peripheral blood, taken on day 0 of MenACWY control vaccination. The TCR comes from an adult in good health. The J gene is TRBJ2-5, the V gene TRBV7-9; 8 positions match TRBD2. CDR3 residues: CASSLYGRGDQETQYF. In DNA, the CDR3 is TGTGCCAGCAGCTTATACGGGCGGGGGGACCAAGAGACCCAGTACTTC.